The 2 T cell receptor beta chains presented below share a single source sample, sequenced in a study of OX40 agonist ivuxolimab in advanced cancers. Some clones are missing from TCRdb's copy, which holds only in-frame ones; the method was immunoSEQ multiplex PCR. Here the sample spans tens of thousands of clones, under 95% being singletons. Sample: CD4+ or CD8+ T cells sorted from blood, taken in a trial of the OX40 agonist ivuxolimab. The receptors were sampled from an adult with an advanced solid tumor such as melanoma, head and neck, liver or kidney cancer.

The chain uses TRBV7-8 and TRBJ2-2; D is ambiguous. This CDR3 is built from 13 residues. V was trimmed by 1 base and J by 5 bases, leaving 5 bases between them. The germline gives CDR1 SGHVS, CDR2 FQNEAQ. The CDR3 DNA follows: TGTGCCAGCAGCTTAGTAGCTACCGGGGAGCTGTTTTTT. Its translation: CASSLVATGELFF.

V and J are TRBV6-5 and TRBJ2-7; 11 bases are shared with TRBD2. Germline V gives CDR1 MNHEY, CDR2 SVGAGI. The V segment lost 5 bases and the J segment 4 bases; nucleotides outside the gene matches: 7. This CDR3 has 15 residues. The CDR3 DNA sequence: TGTGCCAGCAGTACAACCGGGACTAGCGGATACGAGCAGTACTTC. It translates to CASSTTGTSGYEQYF.